This TCR beta chain derives from a study of blood T cell repertoires in COVID-19. On the study more broadly: Collection of acute and convalescent COVID-19 samples took place in the United States, Italy and Spain. T cells, B-cell-depleted T cells, or PBMCs supplied cDNA or gDNA.

Generated by immunoSEQ multiplex PCR, the TCRdb table keeps only in-frame clones and is missing some. The table includes roughly 280,000 clones, about 87% detected once. Donors were grouped by their self-reported clinical history. Among Cohort 3 donors, those recovered had two negative PCRs, clearance, or symptom resolution. The length of the CDR3 is 14 residues. Germline CDR1 is LNHDA and CDR2 is SQIVND (reference sequence). The V and J ends lost 2 bases and 7 bases respectively, with 9 bases between them. J is TRBJ1-6 and V is TRBV19; D ambiguous. Sequencing used PBMCs or T cells enriched from blood (not recorded which). This receptor was taken from a woman aged 45-65 years who had recovered from COVID-19. DNA for the CDR3: TGTGCCAGTAGTATAAATGGCAAAAATTCACCCCTCCACTTT. Translation gives CASSINGKNSPLHF. The variable domain in full, completed from reference TRBV19 and TRBJ1-6, reads DGGITQSPKYLFRKEGQNVTLSCEQNLNHDAMYWYRQDPGQGLRLIYYSQIVNDFQKGDIAEGYSVSREKKESFPLTVTSAQKNPTAFYLCASSINGKNSPLHFGNGTRLTVT.